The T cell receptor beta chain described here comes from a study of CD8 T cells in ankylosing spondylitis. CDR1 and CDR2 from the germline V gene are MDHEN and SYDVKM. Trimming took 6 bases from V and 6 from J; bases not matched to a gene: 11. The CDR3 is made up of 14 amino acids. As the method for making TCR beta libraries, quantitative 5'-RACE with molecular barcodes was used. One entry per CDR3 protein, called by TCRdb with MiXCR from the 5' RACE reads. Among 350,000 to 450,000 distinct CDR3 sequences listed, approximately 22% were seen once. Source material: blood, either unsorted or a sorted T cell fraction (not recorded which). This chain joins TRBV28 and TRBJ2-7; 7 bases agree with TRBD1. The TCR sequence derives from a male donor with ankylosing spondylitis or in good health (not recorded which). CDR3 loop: CASSPVKGAVEQYF. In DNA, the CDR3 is TGTGCCAGCAGCCCAGTAAAGGGGGCGGTCGAGCAGTACTTC.